The TCR beta chain described here comes from a study of OX40 agonist ivuxolimab in advanced cancers. The wider study: Partial responses were achieved by three patients: one hepatocellular carcinoma, two cutaneous melanoma.

Method: immunoSEQ multiplex PCR; TCRdb's copy keeps in-frame clones and lacks some. In the table there are over 25,000 clones, 65% to 90% of which are singletons. Note on this clone: Its antigen is unknown.

V was cut by 3 bases and J by 0 bases, with 11 bases left in between. The germline gives CDR1 KGHSH, CDR2 LQKENI. This CDR3 has 16 residues. General study results and limits: Partly responding patients at 0.1-3.0 mg/kg showed some of the smallest clonal expansion. Doses of 0.1 to 3.0 mg/kg were accompanied by clonal expansion of CD4+ and CD8+ blood T cells by week 6.

The chain employs TRBV18 and TRBJ2-2; D is perhaps TRBD2 (6 bases). The clonotype originates from an adult with an advanced solid tumor such as melanoma, head and neck, liver or kidney cancer. Source: CD4+ or CD8+ T cells sorted from blood, taken in a trial of the OX40 agonist ivuxolimab. The CDR3 protein is CASSPIPSANTGELFF. CDR3 in DNA: TGTGCCAGCTCACCTATACCTAGCGCGAACACCGGGGAGCTGTTTTTT.